These 30 T cell receptor beta chains share one sample of origin, sequenced in a study of response to subunit inactivated influenza vaccine. TCRdb processed the RT-PCR reads anew with MiXCR; each CDR3 protein has one entry. Altogether about 800,000 distinct CDR3 sequences are present, 21% being singletons, with the ten largest covering 10%. This specimen consisted of PBMCs from blood, obtained around 5 days after vaccination. The receptors were gathered from a man over 45 who received an inactivated influenza vaccine.

The chain links TRBV6-5 to TRBJ1-1, with D uncertain. Trimming took off 4 bases at V and 0 bases at J, with 12 bases between the two ends. CDR1 is MNHEY and CDR2 is SVGAGI in the germline V gene. The CDR3 totals 15 residues. CDR3 protein: CASSSDTLLNTEAFF. The CDR3, as DNA: TGTGCCAGCAGTTCCGACACGTTGTTGAACACTGAAGCTTTCTTT.

Points on this clonotype: The CDR3 carries no conserved terminal phenylalanine or tryptophan, so it likely arises from a read error. The rearrangement links TRBV20-1 to TRBJ1-2; D may be TRBD1 (5 bases). Germline V CDR1 and CDR2: DFQATT, SNEGSKA (reference sequence). The CDR3 extends over 14 amino acids. V shed 6 bases and J shed 4 bases, with 18 bases lying between them. The CDR3 loop is CSAADGGLGYGYTL. The CDR3 coding sequence is TGCAGTGCCGCGGACGGGGGTTTGGGCTATGGCTACACCTTA.

This clonotype was detected a few times. The V gene is TRBV3-1, the J gene TRBJ2-1, with 10 bases aligning to TRBD2. This CDR3 is built from 16 residues. Germline loops: CDR1 LGHDT, CDR2 YNNKEL (reference sequence). The ends lost 0 bases at V and 9 bases at J; junction bases unmatched: 8. The CDR3, as DNA: TGTGCCAGCAGCCAAGAACGTCTAGCGGGAGTGAGTGAGCAGTTCTTC. Translated: CASSQERLAGVSEQFF.

This clonotype was seen a handful of times. A much larger clone differs by one base, so this may be a read error. V gene TRBV10-3 combines with J gene TRBJ2-3; D not resolved. Trimming pared 1 base from V and 5 bases from J, leaving 1 base between. Germline loops: CDR1 ENHRY, CDR2 SYGVKD. The CDR3 loop spans 11 amino acids. CDR3 nucleotide sequence: TGTGCCATCAGTGAGTTAGATACGCAGTATTTT. The encoded protein is CAISELDTQYF.

The V call is TRBV24-1, the J call TRBJ2-1; 10 bases line up with TRBD2. The CDR3 covers 17 residues. CDR1 and CDR2 from the germline V gene are KGHDR and SFDVKD. Trimming removed 4 bases from V and 4 bases from J; junction bases left unmatched: 9. CDR3: CATSDPPGTSAYNEQFF. CDR3 coding DNA: TGTGCCACCAGTGACCCCCCCGGGACTAGCGCATACAATGAGCAGTTCTTC.

This chain links TRBV29-1 with TRBJ2-7; 10 nucleotides agree with TRBD1. The CDR3 sequence is 17 residues long. V dropped 1 base and J dropped 5; count of bases not matched to a gene: 14. Germline CDR1 is SQVTM and CDR2 is ANQGSEA. CDR3: CSVEGEGQGMARNEQYF. In DNA, the CDR3 is TGCAGCGTTGAAGGGGAGGGACAGGGGATGGCGAGGAACGAGCAGTACTTC.

This clonotype was picked up a small number of times. The gene calls are TRBV29-1 and TRBJ2-5; tentatively, D is TRBD1 or TRBD2 (5 bases each). This CDR3 contains 15 residues. The germline V gene has CDR1 SQVTM and CDR2 ANQGSEA. The V and J ends lost 4 bases and 4 bases respectively, with 19 bases between them. Here the CDR3 DNA reads TGCAGCGTTGTAGCGACGAGGTGGGGGAGAGAGACCCAGTACTTC. This encodes CSVVATRWGRETQYF.

This clonotype has only a few counts. V and J are TRBV15 and TRBJ1-5; D is ambiguous. V lost 3 bases to trimming and J lost 6 bases, with 12 bases between them. The CDR3 has 14 residues. CDR1 is LNHNV, CDR2 YYDKDF, per germline (reference sequence). CDR3 sequence (DNA): TGTGCCACCAGCAGCGGTCGGCAATTTCAGCCCCAGCATTTT. Residues: CATSSGRQFQPQHF.

Only a few counts were recorded for this clonotype. The CDR3, as DNA: TGCGCCAGCAGCTTGGGGGTAGCGGGACGCAATGAGCAGTTCTTC. It is translated as CASSLGVAGRNEQFF. The V call is TRBV5-1, the J call TRBJ2-1; 8 bases are shared with TRBD2. The length of the CDR3 is 15 residues. V was clipped by 0 bases and J by 6 bases; unmatched bases: 5. Germline values: CDR1 SGHRS, CDR2 YFSETQ.

The chain carries TRBV10-1 and TRBJ1-1; TRBD1 is a possible D gene (5 bases). Germline CDR1 and CDR2: WNHNN and SYGVQD (reference sequence). The CDR3 is 14 residues long. V shed 1 base and J shed 7 bases, with 13 bases lying between them. The CDR3 sequence: CASSEFGQGDEAFF. The CDR3 DNA follows: TGCGCCAGCAGTGAGTTTGGGCAGGGTGATGAAGCTTTCTTT.

This clonotype has a count of ten or more. The chain links TRBV27 to TRBJ2-2; 7 bases line up with TRBD2. The V gene's germline CDR1 is MNHEY and CDR2 SMNVEV (reference sequence). This CDR3 is 17 amino acids long. V shed 5 bases and J 2 bases; nucleotides not matched to a gene: 11. CDR3 nucleotide sequence: TGTGCCAGCAGTCCCAGGATGGCGGGAGACAACACCGGGGAGCTGTTTTTT. It yields the protein CASSPRMAGDNTGELFF.

This clonotype turned up a few times. J is TRBJ1-1 and V is TRBV29-1, with TRBD1 matching 7 bases. The CDR3 extends over 13 amino acids. Germline V gene data show CDR1 as SQVTM and CDR2 as ANQGSEA. V shed 4 bases and J 0 bases; nucleotides not matched to a gene: 2. CDR3 in DNA: TGCAGCGTTGCGGGACAGCTGAACACTGAAGCTTTCTTT. As protein: CSVAGQLNTEAFF.

This clonotype was counted many times. The J gene is TRBJ2-1, the V gene TRBV7-9; D not certain. Trimming took off 1 base at V and 7 bases at J, with 5 bases between the two ends. CDR3 size: 12 residues. CDR1 and CDR2 from the germline V gene are SEHNR and FQNEAQ (reference sequence). CDR3 loop: CASSLDVNEQFF. CDR3 bases: TGTGCCAGCAGCTTAGACGTGAATGAGCAGTTCTTC.

This clonotype has only a few counts. V is TRBV12-3 or TRBV12-4 and J is TRBJ1-5, with a possible D match to TRBD1 (5 bases). The CDR3 sequence is 12 residues long. Trimming cost V 6 bases and J 10 bases, with 13 bases left between them. The chain's CDR3 is CASSGQPDPQHF. DNA of the CDR3: TGTGCCAGCAGCGGACAACCGGATCCCCAGCATTTT.

The rearrangement links TRBV20-1 to TRBJ2-1, with 12 bases matching TRBD2. The CDR3 is made up of 16 amino acids. V shed 5 bases and J 7 bases; nucleotides not matched to a gene: 12. Germline V lookup: CDR1 DFQATT, CDR2 SNEGSKA (reference sequence). For the CDR3, the DNA is TGCAGTGCTGGTACCCCTAGCGGGAGGGGGCGGAATGAGCAGTTCTTC. This translates into CSAGTPSGRGRNEQFF.

This clonotype was counted between two and nine times. The chain uses TRBV20-1 and TRBJ1-6; perhaps TRBD1 as D (6 bases). With 1 base removed from V and 3 bases from J, the gap between germline ends came to 10 bases. Germline V CDR1 and CDR2: DFQATT, SNEGSKA (reference sequence). The CDR3 contains 15 residues. CDR3 sequence: CSARGRGNYNSPLHF. CDR3 nucleotides: TGCAGTGCTAGAGGCAGGGGCAACTATAATTCACCCCTCCACTTT.

This clonotype has more than one count but fewer than ten. The chain carries TRBV28 and TRBJ1-1; tentative D call: TRBD1 (6 bases). CDR3 length: 16 residues. V was clipped by 2 bases and J by 7 bases, with 20 bases between them. Germline V lookup: CDR1 MDHEN, CDR2 SYDVKM. The CDR3 reads CASSLPLDRSLGEAFF. In DNA form, the CDR3 reads TGTGCCAGCAGTTTACCCCTAGACAGGAGCTTGGGTGAAGCTTTCTTT.

The chain carries TRBV5-1 and TRBJ1-2; TRBD1 matches at 7 bases. This CDR3 region has 15 residues. Per the germline V gene, CDR1 is SGHRS and CDR2 is YFSETQ. The V and J ends lost 0 bases and 3 bases, in that order; junction bases with no gene match: 5. Written as DNA, the CDR3 is TGCGCCAGCAGCTTGGCCCAGGGGGGTGACTATGGCTACACCTTC. Translation gives CASSLAQGGDYGYTF.

A few counts support this clonotype. V and J are TRBV11-2 and TRBJ2-7; no clear D. From germline, CDR1 is SGHAT and CDR2 FQNNGV. The CDR3 length is 14 residues. V lost 3 bases to trimming and J lost 2 bases, with 11 bases between them. CDR3 coding DNA: TGTGCCAGCAGCTTCGGGCGGTCAGCCTACGAGCAGTACTTC. Its translation is CASSFGRSAYEQYF.

The chain joins TRBV24-1 to TRBJ2-4; D is uncertain. Germline values: CDR1 KGHDR, CDR2 SFDVKD. The germline V and J ends were trimmed by 3 bases and 4 bases, with 6 bases remaining between them. This CDR3 is built from 13 residues. The CDR3 bases are TGTGCCACCAGTGATATTGAGAAAAACATTCAGTACTTC. It specifies CATSDIEKNIQYF.

This clonotype was seen only a few times. This chain uses TRBV28 with TRBJ2-7; the D gene could be TRBD1 or TRBD2 (5 bases each). Germline assignment: CDR1 MDHEN and CDR2 SYDVKM. With 3 bases removed from V and 5 bases from J, the gap between germline ends came to 14 bases. The CDR3 runs 14 residues. CDR3 bases: TGTGCCAGCAGTTTTGACGGGGCATCTGACGAGCAGTACTTC. Encoded protein: CASSFDGASDEQYF.

This clonotype was detected ten times or more. The rearrangement joins TRBV29-1 to TRBJ2-1; TRBD2 matches 10 bases. The CDR3 consists of 15 residues. V trimming: 2 bases; J trimming: 5 bases; junction bases outside the gene matches: 6. Germline CDR1 is SQVTM and CDR2 is ANQGSEA. The CDR3 protein is CSVELAGDTNNEQFF. For the CDR3, the DNA is TGCAGCGTTGAACTAGCGGGAGATACTAACAATGAGCAGTTCTTC.

This clonotype has just a few counts. The chain combines TRBV12-3 or TRBV12-4 with TRBJ1-4; no firm D call. CDR3 length equals 14 residues. V lost 6 bases and J 5 bases, leaving 13 bases between the germline ends. The CDR3 here is CASSPPDGNEKLFF. The CDR3 nucleotides read TGTGCCAGCAGCCCTCCCGACGGCAATGAAAAACTGTTTTTT.

This clonotype was recorded a few times. The rearrangement joins TRBV7-6 to TRBJ2-1; the match to TRBD2 covers 10 bases. Germline-derived CDR1 and CDR2 are SGHVS and FNYEAQ. The ends lost 5 bases at V and 7 bases at J; junction bases unmatched: 11. The CDR3 length is 16 residues. CDR3 amino acids: CASSLPSGSSGNEQFF. CDR3 DNA sequence: TGTGCCAGCAGCCTGCCTAGCGGGAGCTCCGGGAATGAGCAGTTCTTC. Together with reference TRBV7-6 and TRBJ2-1, the CDR3 gives the full variable domain: GAGVSQSPRYKVTKRGQDVALRCDPISGHVSLYWYRQALGQGPEFLTYFNYEAQQDKSGLPNDRFSAERPEGSISTLTIQRTEQRDSAMYRCASSLPSGSSGNEQFFGPGTRLTVL.

V usage is TRBV7-6 and J usage is TRBJ2-1, with 12 positions matching TRBD2. The V and J ends lost 5 bases and 10 bases, in that order; junction bases with no gene match: 15. The CDR3 has 17 amino acids. CDR1 is SGHVS, CDR2 FNYEAQ, per germline. This CDR3 reads CASSTSWLASGRGEQFF. CDR3 coding DNA: TGTGCCAGCAGCACTAGTTGGCTGGCTAGCGGGAGGGGGGAGCAGTTCTTC. Full variable domain (outside the CDR3, taken from reference TRBV7-6 and TRBJ2-1): GAGVSQSPRYKVTKRGQDVALRCDPISGHVSLYWYRQALGQGPEFLTYFNYEAQQDKSGLPNDRFSAERPEGSISTLTIQRTEQRDSAMYRCASSTSWLASGRGEQFFGPGTRLTVL.

This clonotype was seen only a few times. The V gene is TRBV5-1, the J gene TRBJ2-1; no definite D call. The CDR3 extends over 17 amino acids. With 2 bases removed from V and 4 bases from J, the gap between germline ends came to 19 bases. Germline CDR1 is SGHRS and CDR2 is YFSETQ. The CDR3 sequence is CASSFGTTGVNYNEQFF. CDR3 coding DNA: TGCGCCAGCAGCTTTGGAACGACGGGCGTTAATTACAATGAGCAGTTCTTC.

This clonotype showed up just a few times. The chain couples TRBV30 to TRBJ2-3; a possible D gene is TRBD2 (5 bases). This CDR3 region has 13 residues. Germline values: CDR1 GTSNPN, CDR2 SVGIG (reference sequence). Trimming cost V 1 base and J 4 bases, with 9 bases left between them. The CDR3 loop is CAWSGGWADTQYF. The DNA for the CDR3 is TGTGCCTGGAGTGGAGGGTGGGCAGATACGCAGTATTTT.

The gene calls are TRBV5-1 and TRBJ1-1, with D uncertain. Germline loops: CDR1 SGHRS, CDR2 YFSETQ. V lost 6 bases and J 1 base, leaving 13 bases between the germline ends. The CDR3 sequence is 14 residues long. CDR3 sequence: CASKVMDSNTEAFF. CDR3 sequence (DNA): TGCGCCAGCAAGGTGATGGACTCGAACACTGAAGCTTTCTTT.

This clonotype showed up many times. CDR3 bases: TGTGCCACCAGCAGAGATAATCAACGGGAGCAGTTCTTC. Its translation is CATSRDNQREQFF. This chain links TRBV15 with TRBJ2-1; D is undetermined. This CDR3 region has 13 residues. Germline CDR1 is LNHNV and CDR2 is YYDKDF (reference sequence). Trimming took off 0 bases at V and 10 bases at J, with 10 bases between the two ends. The complete variable domain, with remaining parts taken from reference TRBV15 and TRBJ2-1, reads DAMVIQNPRYQVTQFGKPVTLSCSQTLNHNVMYWYQQKSSQAPKLLFHYYDKDFNNEADTPDNFQSRRPNTSFCFLDIRSPGLGDTAMYLCATSRDNQREQFFGPGTRLTVL.

This clonotype occurred many times. This chain uses TRBV18 with TRBJ2-3; unclear D gene. Germline V gives CDR1 KGHSH, CDR2 LQKENI. This CDR3 region has 11 residues. The ends were cut back, 8 bases at V and 3 bases at J, with 6 bases in the middle. Here the CDR3 reads CASTPTDTQYF. CDR3 in DNA: TGTGCCAGCACCCCTACAGATACGCAGTATTTT.